Each of the 23 T cell receptor beta chains below was sequenced from the same sample in a study of blood T cells in healthy people across ages. A second PCR of about 7 to 12 cycles used a sample-barcoded 5' primer and a J-beta primer mix. Each CDR3 protein gets one entry after TCRdb re-called the 5' RACE reads with MiXCR. The sample carries hundreds of thousands of distinct CDR3 sequences, 53% recorded once. Material for sequencing was blood. Receptor source: an elderly man in good health.

This clonotype has a handful of counts. This chain links TRBV20-1 with TRBJ2-1; no clear D gene. From germline, CDR1 is DFQATT and CDR2 SNEGSKA (reference sequence). Trimming took 2 bases from V and 5 from J, leaving 10 bases between them. The CDR3 contains 13 residues. CDR3 loop: CSARSGDNNEQFF. The CDR3, as DNA: TGCAGTGCTAGATCGGGCGACAACAATGAGCAGTTCTTC.

The V gene is TRBV7-2, the J gene TRBJ2-1; the D gene is possibly TRBD2 (6 bases). Trimming took 3 bases from V and 9 from J, leaving 18 bases between them. The CDR3 contains 15 residues. The germline V gene encodes CDR1 SGHTA and CDR2 FQGNSA. As DNA, the CDR3 is TGTGCCAGCAGCTTGTATGGGGCGGGAACCAGTGAGCAGTTCTTC. Translated, it gives CASSLYGAGTSEQFF.

The chain carries TRBV24-1 and TRBJ1-2; no clear D gene. Per germline, CDR1 KGHDR and CDR2 SFDVKD. The CDR3 contains 12 residues. With 5 bases removed from V and 5 bases from J, the gap between germline ends came to 8 bases. The CDR3 bases are TGTGCCACCAGTGCCGCAGGTTATGGCTACACCTTC. It is translated as CATSAAGYGYTF.

The chain has TRBV27 and TRBJ1-2; D possibly corresponds to TRBD1 (5 bases). Trimming took 0 bases from V and 8 from J, leaving 13 bases between them. Germline assignment: CDR1 MNHEY and CDR2 SMNVEV (reference sequence). This CDR3 is 14 amino acids long. CDR3 DNA: TGTGCCAGCAGTTTATCGTGGCAGGGAGGCGGCTACACCTTC. Its translation: CASSLSWQGGGYTF.

This clonotype occurred a few times. The chain carries TRBV24-1 and TRBJ1-5; 10 positions agree with TRBD1. Trimming removed 9 bases from V and 6 bases from J; junction bases left unmatched: 4. This CDR3 contains 13 residues. Germline CDR1 reads KGHDR; CDR2 reads SFDVKD. DNA of the CDR3: TGTGCCACCGGGACAGGGGCCGGTCAGCCCCAGCATTTT. This encodes CATGTGAGQPQHF.

The V gene is TRBV18, the J gene TRBJ2-5, with D uncertain. CDR1 is KGHSH, CDR2 LQKENI, per germline. Trimming removed 3 bases from V and 4 bases from J, with 12 bases in between. This CDR3 has 14 residues. Here the CDR3 DNA reads TGTGCCAGCTCACCCCACCCGGCTAGAGAGACCCAGTACTTC. Its translation is CASSPHPARETQYF.

This clonotype was found many times. This chain links TRBV29-1 with TRBJ2-5, with TRBD2 matching over 12 bases. CDR1 SQVTM and CDR2 ANQGSEA come from the germline V gene. Losses at the gene ends were 4 bases for V and 5 bases for J; bases not matched to a gene: 2. The CDR3 runs 13 residues. The CDR3 DNA follows: TGCAGCGTTGCCCTAGCGGGAGGGGAGACCCAGTACTTC. It is translated as CSVALAGGETQYF.

The J gene is TRBJ2-7, the V gene TRBV7-2, with D tentatively TRBD2 (5 bases). The CDR3 has 16 amino acids. Deletions cut 5 bases from V and 2 bases from J, with 19 bases between. Germline CDR1 reads SGHTA; CDR2 reads FQGNSA. In DNA form, the CDR3 reads TGTGCCAGCAGCGTGGCGTCTAGCATTTCGCCCTACGAGCAGTACTTC. It encodes CASSVASSISPYEQYF.

This clonotype came up a few times. This chain links TRBV9 with TRBJ2-3; 7 bases match TRBD2. V shed 3 bases and J 4 bases; nucleotides not matched to a gene: 8. There are 15 residues in the CDR3. Germline V gives CDR1 SGDLS, CDR2 YYNGEE. Written as DNA, the CDR3 is TGTGCCAGCAGCGCCAGCGGGAATCGAGCAGATACGCAGTATTTT. Protein product: CASSASGNRADTQYF.

The V gene is TRBV9, the J gene TRBJ2-4; the match to TRBD2 covers 9 bases. The closer fit of TRBJ2-7 to the DNA end suggests the J call may be wrong. The CDR3 length is 15 residues. Germline V CDR1 and CDR2: SGDLS, YYNGEE. The DNA of the CDR3 is TGTGCCAGCAGCGTAGCCGGGACTAGCTCTCGCGAGCAGTACTTC. Translated: CASSVAGTSSREQYF.

The chain is built from TRBV12-3 or TRBV12-4 and TRBJ1-5, with D possibly TRBD1 on 5 matching bases. V lost 5 bases to trimming and J lost 4 bases, with 15 bases between them. CDR3 length: 15 residues. The CDR3 coding sequence is TGTGCCAGCAGTGACCGGGACTCAAAGAATCAGCCCCAGCATTTT. This codes for CASSDRDSKNQPQHF.

The chain carries TRBV20-1 and TRBJ2-1, with 11 bases lining up with TRBD2. The CDR3 length is 16 residues. The V segment lost 3 bases and the J segment 11 bases; nucleotides outside the gene matches: 15. The germline V gene encodes CDR1 DFQATT and CDR2 SNEGSKA (reference sequence). CDR3 protein: CSASMASGRWSDQQFF. CDR3 nucleotides: TGCAGTGCTAGTATGGCTAGCGGGAGGTGGTCGGATCAGCAGTTCTTC.

This clonotype was detected only a few times. The chain employs TRBV7-2 and TRBJ2-5; 7 positions match TRBD2. The DNA end is a closer match to TRBJ2-7, so the J assignment may be wrong. This CDR3 is built from 13 residues. CDR1 is SGHTA, CDR2 FQGNSA, per germline. The DNA of the CDR3 is TGTGCCAGCAGCTTGCGGCGGGAGAACGAGCAGTACTTC. Amino acid sequence: CASSLRRENEQYF.

V is TRBV10-3 and J is TRBJ1-1; tentative D call: TRBD1 (6 bases). V was pared by 6 bases and J by 3 bases, with 11 bases between. Per germline, CDR1 ENHRY and CDR2 SYGVKD. The CDR3 is 13 amino acids. CDR3 region: CAIRGDTYTEAFF. The CDR3 DNA reads as TGTGCCATCAGGGGGGACACTTACACTGAAGCTTTCTTT.

The V and J genes are TRBV25-1 and TRBJ2-2, with 7 bases that match TRBD1. Losses at the gene ends were 6 bases for V and 0 bases for J; bases not matched to a gene: 1. The CDR3 consists of 14 residues. From germline, CDR1 is MGHDK and CDR2 SYGVNS. The CDR3 DNA follows: TGTGCCAGCAGGGGACAGCCGAACACCGGGGAGCTGTTTTTT. This codes for CASRGQPNTGELFF.

A few counts support this clonotype. This chain uses TRBV18 with TRBJ1-1, with no clear D. Germline V CDR1 and CDR2: KGHSH, LQKENI. The CDR3 contains 15 residues. Trimming shortened V by 5 bases and J by 3 bases, and 16 bases separated the two germline ends. CDR3 coding DNA: TGTGCCAGCTCAAACCTACCCCCGGGCGACACTGAAGCTTTCTTT. Its translation is CASSNLPPGDTEAFF.

The rearrangement joins TRBV20-1 to TRBJ1-4, with D unresolved. The germline V gene has CDR1 DFQATT and CDR2 SNEGSKA (reference sequence). The CDR3 is 12 amino acids. The V gene lost 6 bases and the J gene lost 4 bases, with 9 bases spanning the gap. The CDR3 protein is CSAGEFNEKLFF. The CDR3 bases are TGCAGTGCCGGGGAGTTTAATGAAAAACTGTTTTTT.

In this sample, this clonotype turned up a few times. The chain links TRBV6-1 to TRBJ2-7, with TRBD2 identical over 10 bases. This CDR3 contains 15 residues. With 5 bases clipped from V and 6 bases from J, the junction kept 10 bases outside the gene matches. Germline assignment: CDR1 MNHNS and CDR2 SASEGT. Here the CDR3 reads CASSSGRVNAAEQYF. CDR3 sequence (DNA): TGTGCCAGCAGTAGCGGGAGGGTTAACGCGGCCGAGCAGTACTTC.

This chain links TRBV12-3 or TRBV12-4 with TRBJ2-1; 11 positions agree with TRBD1. The CDR3 totals 15 residues. V was clipped by 3 bases and J by 5 bases; unmatched bases: 3. The CDR3, as DNA: TGTGCCAGCAGTTTTCGGGACAGGGGGAACAATGAGCAGTTCTTC. Translation: CASSFRDRGNNEQFF.

J is TRBJ2-4 and V is TRBV18, with D unresolved. Trimming took off 3 bases at V and 0 bases at J, with 6 bases between the two ends. CDR3 length equals 14 residues. Germline assignment: CDR1 KGHSH and CDR2 LQKENI. The CDR3: CASSPTIAKNIQYF. The CDR3 DNA reads TGTGCCAGCTCACCGACGATAGCCAAAAACATTCAGTACTTC.

This chain uses TRBV24-1 with TRBJ2-1; weak D call: TRBD1 (8 bases). V lost 3 bases and J 9 bases, leaving 17 bases between the germline ends. Germline values: CDR1 KGHDR, CDR2 SFDVKD. This CDR3 comprises 15 residues. The CDR3 DNA follows: TGTGCCACCAGTGATCCTCGGACAGGGAGGGGTGAGCAGTTCTTC. As protein: CATSDPRTGRGEQFF.

The V call is TRBV6-5, the J call TRBJ2-3, with unresolved D. In germline, CDR1 is MNHEY, CDR2 SVGAGI. V shed 4 bases and J shed 2 bases, with 10 bases lying between them. The CDR3 is made up of 14 amino acids. The CDR3 loop reads CASSSGRFTDTQYF. Here the CDR3 DNA reads TGTGCCAGCAGTTCTGGACGGTTCACAGATACGCAGTATTTT.

V gene TRBV28 combines with J gene TRBJ2-1, with D possibly TRBD2 on 6 matching bases. V lost 6 bases and J 6 bases, leaving 18 bases between the germline ends. The CDR3 sequence is 15 residues long. Germline CDR1 and CDR2: MDHEN and SYDVKM. The CDR3 DNA reads TGTGCCAGCAGGCCAATGAGCGGGTGTGGCAATGAGCAGTTCTTC. Its translation is CASRPMSGCGNEQFF.